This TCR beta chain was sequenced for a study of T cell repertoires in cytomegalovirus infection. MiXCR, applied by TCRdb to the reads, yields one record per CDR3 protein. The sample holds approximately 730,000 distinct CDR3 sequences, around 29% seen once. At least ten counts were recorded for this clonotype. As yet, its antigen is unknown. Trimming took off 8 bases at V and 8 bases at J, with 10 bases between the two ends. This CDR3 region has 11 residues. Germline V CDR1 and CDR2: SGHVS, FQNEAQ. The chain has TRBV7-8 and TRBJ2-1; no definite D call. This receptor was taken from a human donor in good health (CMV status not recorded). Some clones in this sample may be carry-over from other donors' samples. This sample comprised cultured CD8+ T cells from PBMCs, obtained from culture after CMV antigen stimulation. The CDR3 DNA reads TGTGCCAGCCATACGGCCGATGAGCAGTTCTTC. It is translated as CASHTADEQFF. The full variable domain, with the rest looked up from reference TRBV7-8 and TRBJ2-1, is GAGVSQSPRYKVAKRGQDVALRCDPISGHVSLFWYQQALGQGPEFLTYFQNEAQLDKSGLPSDRFFAERPEGSVSTLKIQRTQQEDSAVYLCASHTADEQFFGPGTRLTVL.